The next 5 T cell receptor beta chains were all read from a single sample in a study of cytomegalovirus exposure and HLA in healthy donors. PCR used 60 Vbeta primers and 13 Jbeta primers. Clones were sequenced by immunoSEQ multiplex PCR, and TCRdb holds only the in-frame ones, with some missing. The profile shows over 150,000 clones, approximately 79% of them singletons. The sample was PBMCs. The receptors shown here come from a human donor in good health.

The chain joins TRBV5-1 to TRBJ2-7; D possibly corresponds to TRBD2 (7 bases). Germline-derived CDR1 and CDR2 are SGHRS and YFSETQ. Trimming removed 4 bases at V and 2 bases at J, with 19 bases between. The CDR3 loop spans 16 amino acids. CDR3 in DNA: TGCGCCAGCAGCGTCGCGATTGGGGGGGACACCTACGAGCAGTACTTC. Protein: CASSVAIGGDTYEQYF.

The chain is built from TRBV19 and TRBJ2-1; D possibly corresponds to TRBD2 (7 bases). The CDR3 spans 15 residues. Germline lookup yields CDR1 LNHDA and CDR2 SQIVND (reference sequence). Trimming removed 2 bases from V and 8 bases from J, with 16 bases in between. The CDR3 loop is CASSISGDNNYEQFF. The CDR3 DNA is TGTGCCAGTAGTATAAGCGGGGACAACAACTATGAGCAGTTCTTC.

The chain uses TRBV7-9 and TRBJ1-4, with TRBD1 identical over 8 bases. J gave up 3 bases and V 3 bases, and 3 bases lay outside the gene matches. The germline CDR1 and CDR2 sequences are SEHNR and FQNEAQ (reference sequence). The CDR3 is 15 residues long. The CDR3 DNA follows: TGTGCCAGCAGCTTCTGGACAGGGTCTAATGAAAAACTGTTTTTT. This gives the protein CASSFWTGSNEKLFF.

The chain carries TRBV6-6 and TRBJ1-4; 9 bases agree with TRBD1. The CDR3 spans 16 residues. The V and J ends lost 5 bases and 6 bases, in that order; junction bases with no gene match: 10. Germline V lookup: CDR1 MNHNY, CDR2 SVGAGI (reference sequence). The CDR3 loop is CASSNRQGGLHEKLFF. CDR3 DNA: TGTGCCAGCAGTAACCGACAGGGGGGTCTGCATGAAAAACTGTTTTTT.

This clone was detected only a few times. The chain joins TRBV6-5 to TRBJ2-2, with 9 bases that match TRBD1. V lost 2 bases, J lost 6 bases, and 7 bases stayed unmatched. This CDR3 has 16 residues. CDR1 and CDR2 from the germline V gene are MNHEY and SVGAGI. This chain's CDR3 is CASSYTGTGSPGELFF. The CDR3 nucleotides are TGTGCCAGCAGTTACACAGGGACAGGGTCCCCCGGGGAGCTGTTTTTT.